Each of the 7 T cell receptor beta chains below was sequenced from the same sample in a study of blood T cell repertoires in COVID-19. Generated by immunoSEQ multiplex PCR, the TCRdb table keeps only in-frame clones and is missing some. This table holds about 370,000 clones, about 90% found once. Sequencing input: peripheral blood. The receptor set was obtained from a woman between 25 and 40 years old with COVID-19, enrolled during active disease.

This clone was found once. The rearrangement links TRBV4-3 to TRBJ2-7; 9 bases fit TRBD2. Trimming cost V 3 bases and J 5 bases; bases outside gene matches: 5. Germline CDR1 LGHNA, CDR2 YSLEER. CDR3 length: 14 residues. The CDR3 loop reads CASSHGTSGHEQYF. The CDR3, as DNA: TGCGCCAGCAGCCACGGCACTAGCGGGCACGAGCAGTACTTC.

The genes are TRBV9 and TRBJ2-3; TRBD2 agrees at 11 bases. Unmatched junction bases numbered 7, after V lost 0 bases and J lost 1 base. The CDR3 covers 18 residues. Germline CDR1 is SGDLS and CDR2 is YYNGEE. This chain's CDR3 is CASSVGLAGGRGTDTQYF. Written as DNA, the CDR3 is TGTGCCAGCAGCGTAGGATTAGCGGGGGGGCGTGGCACAGATACGCAGTATTTT.

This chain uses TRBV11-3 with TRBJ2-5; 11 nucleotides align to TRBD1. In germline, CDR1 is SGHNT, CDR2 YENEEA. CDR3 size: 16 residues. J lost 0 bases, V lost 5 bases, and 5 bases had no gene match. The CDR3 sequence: CASSPGQGANQETQYF. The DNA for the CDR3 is TGTGCCAGCAGCCCTGGACAGGGGGCGAACCAAGAGACCCAGTACTTC.

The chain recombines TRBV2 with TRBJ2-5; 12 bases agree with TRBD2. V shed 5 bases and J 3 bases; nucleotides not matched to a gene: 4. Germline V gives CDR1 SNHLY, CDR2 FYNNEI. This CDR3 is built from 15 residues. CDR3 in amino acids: CASSRTSGTKETQYF. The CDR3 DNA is TGTGCCAGCAGTCGGACTAGCGGGACCAAAGAGACCCAGTACTTC.

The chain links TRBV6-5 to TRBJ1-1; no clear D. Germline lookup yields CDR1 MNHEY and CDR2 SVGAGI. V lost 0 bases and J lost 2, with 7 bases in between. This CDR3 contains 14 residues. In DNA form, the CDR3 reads TGTGCCAGCAGTTACTCGTCGAGAAACACTGAAGCTTTCTTT. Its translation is CASSYSSRNTEAFF.

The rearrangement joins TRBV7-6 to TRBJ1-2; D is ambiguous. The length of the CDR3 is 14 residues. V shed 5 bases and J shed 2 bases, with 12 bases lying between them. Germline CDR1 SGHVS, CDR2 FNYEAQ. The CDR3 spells CASSPIGLNYGYTF. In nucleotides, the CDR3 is TGTGCCAGCAGCCCCATCGGACTAAACTATGGCTACACCTTC.

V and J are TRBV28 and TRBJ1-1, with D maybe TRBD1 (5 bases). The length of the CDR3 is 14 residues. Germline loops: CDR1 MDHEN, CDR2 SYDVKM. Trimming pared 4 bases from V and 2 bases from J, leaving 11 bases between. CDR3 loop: CASSSRGKNTEAFF. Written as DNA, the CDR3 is TGTGCCAGCAGTTCCCGGGGGAAAAACACTGAAGCTTTCTTT.